This T cell receptor beta chain is drawn from a study of T cells in Graves' hyperthyroidism and ophthalmopathy. Findings and limits, study-wide: Researchers report that a 13 V-J model separated ophthalmopathy from stable hyperthyroidism. The blood repertoire included most of the expanded thyroid clonotypes above 0.001.

Lactation, pregnancy, other autoimmune disease or uncontrolled infection led to exclusion of patients. The source of the PBMCs was more than 9.5 ml of fresh peripheral blood. What was amplified from RNA transcripts were TCR beta CDR3 regions. Primed by the HTBI set, a first-round RT-PCR was run on the TCR CDR3. MiXCR was run by TCRdb on the multiplex PCR reads, yielding one entry per CDR3 protein. The sample carries about 590,000 distinct CDR3 sequences, 15% to 18% recorded once. This clonotype was seen repeatedly, ten times or more. Its antigen remains unknown. Germline CDR1 is MNHEY and CDR2 is SMNVEV (reference sequence). Trimming took 5 bases from V and 2 from J, leaving 16 bases between them. This CDR3 spans 15 amino acids.

Sequences were obtained from blood. This clonotype was obtained from a woman in her 30s with Graves' hyperthyroidism. J is TRBJ2-7 and V is TRBV27; D is possibly TRBD1 or TRBD2 (5 bases each). DNA of the CDR3: TGTGCCAGCAGTACTGGGGGACCCACCACCTACGAGCAGTACTTC. Translating it yields CASSTGGPTTYEQYF.